The 28 T cell receptor beta chains given below trace back to one sample, sequenced in a study of blood T cell repertoires in COVID-19. Assay used: immunoSEQ multiplex PCR; TCRdb lists only in-frame clones, some missing. In the table there are hundreds of thousands of clones, roughly 84% of which are singletons. The sequenced sample was PBMCs or T cells enriched from blood (not recorded which). These receptors were taken from a woman aged 25-40 years who had recovered from COVID-19.

This chain uses TRBV28 with TRBJ1-5; the D gene is possibly TRBD1 (6 bases). Germline assignment: CDR1 MDHEN and CDR2 SYDVKM. V was shortened by 5 bases and J by 3 bases, with 23 bases between the two germline ends. The CDR3 covers 18 residues. This chain's CDR3 is CASSLGAPRQAYNQPQHF. As DNA, the CDR3 is TGTGCCAGCAGTCTTGGTGCCCCGAGACAGGCTTACAATCAGCCCCAGCATTTT.

This chain links TRBV2 with TRBJ2-5, with TRBD2 matching over 7 bases. The germline V gene encodes CDR1 SNHLY and CDR2 FYNNEI. CDR3 length: 14 amino acids. Unmatched junction bases numbered 5, after V lost 3 bases and J lost 4 bases. CDR3 sequence (DNA): TGTGCCAGCAGTGATGGGGGGGGTGGAGAGACCCAGTACTTC. Protein sequence: CASSDGGGGETQYF.

The chain carries TRBV7-9 and TRBJ2-1, with TRBD2 matching 12 bases. Germline V CDR1 and CDR2: SEHNR, FQNEAQ (reference sequence). V lost 5 bases and J lost 7; bases outside the gene matches: 18. This CDR3 contains 19 residues. The CDR3 region is CASSDVRWTSGAPRNEQFF. CDR3 bases: TGTGCCAGCAGCGATGTGAGATGGACTAGCGGGGCACCGAGGAATGAGCAGTTCTTC. Full variable domain (missing parts from reference TRBV7-9 and TRBJ2-1): DTGVSQNPRHKITKRGQNVTFRCDPISEHNRLYWYRQTLGQGPEFLTYFQNEAQLEKSRLLSDRFSAERPKGSFSTLEIQRTEQGDSAMYLCASSDVRWTSGAPRNEQFFGPGTRLTVL.

The J gene is TRBJ2-7, the V gene TRBV28, with TRBD2 matching over 7 bases. The CDR3 has 14 residues. V shed 5 bases, J shed 3 bases, and the junction held 7 bases outside the gene matches. Germline V lookup: CDR1 MDHEN, CDR2 SYDVKM. The CDR3 DNA is TGTGCCAGCAGTCCCCCGCCGGGGGGCTACGAGCAGTACTTC. This sequence encodes CASSPPPGGYEQYF. The whole variable domain, remainder taken from reference TRBV28 and TRBJ2-7, is DVKVTQSSRYLVKRTGEKVFLECVQDMDHENMFWYRQDPGLGLRLIYFSYDVKMKEKGDIPEGYSVSREKKERFSLILESASTNQTSMYLCASSPPPGGYEQYFGPGTRLTVT.

This chain links TRBV10-1 with TRBJ2-5; maybe TRBD2 (7 bases). Germline CDR1 reads WNHNN; CDR2 reads SYGVQD (reference sequence). The CDR3 extends over 17 amino acids. V was trimmed by 1 base and J by 7 bases, leaving 22 bases between them. Written as DNA, the CDR3 is TGCGCCAGCAGTGAGTTCGGAACGGGGGGCACGCGGGGGACCCAGTACTTC. This gives the protein CASSEFGTGGTRGTQYF.

J is TRBJ2-2 and V is TRBV6-6, with D possibly being TRBD2 (6 bases). The V end lost 5 bases, the J end lost 4 bases, and 20 bases lay between the germline ends. Germline V gene lookup returns CDR1 MNHNY and CDR2 SVGAGI (reference sequence). This CDR3 is built from 17 residues. CDR3 nucleotide sequence: TGTGCCAGCAGTCCCCTTCCCGGGACTCCAGCCACCGGGGAGCTGTTTTTT. It specifies CASSPLPGTPATGELFF.

The chain couples TRBV30 to TRBJ1-6, with TRBD1 as a possible D gene (5 bases). Trimming left V 0 bases short and J 3 bases short, with 9 bases between. In germline, CDR1 is GTSNPN, CDR2 SVGIG (reference sequence). There are 15 residues in the CDR3. The CDR3 DNA follows: TGTGCCTGGAGTGTAGGCAGGGACTATAATTCACCCCTCCACTTT. This gives the protein CAWSVGRDYNSPLHF.

CDR3 in amino acids: CASSASLAGGLDEQFF. The CDR3 DNA sequence: TGTGCCAGCAGCGCCTCCCTAGCGGGGGGGCTGGATGAGCAGTTCTTC. The chain couples TRBV9 to TRBJ2-1; 12 bases match TRBD2. Losses at the gene ends were 3 bases for V and 8 bases for J; bases not matched to a gene: 9. Germline assignment: CDR1 SGDLS and CDR2 YYNGEE. This CDR3 spans 16 amino acids. The whole variable domain, remainder taken from reference TRBV9 and TRBJ2-1, is DSGVTQTPKHLITATGQRVTLRCSPRSGDLSVYWYQQSLDQGLQFLIQYYNGEERAKGNILERFSAQQFPDLHSELNLSSLELGDSALYFCASSASLAGGLDEQFFGPGTRLTVL.

The V gene is TRBV5-1, the J gene TRBJ2-5, with TRBD2 matching over 7 bases. The V segment lost 5 bases and the J segment 0 bases; nucleotides outside the gene matches: 10. Germline CDR1 SGHRS, CDR2 YFSETQ. This CDR3 has 16 amino acids. CDR3 nucleotides: TGCGCCAGCAGTTCTGGACTAGAGCGGTACCAAGAGACCCAGTACTTC. Its translation is CASSSGLERYQETQYF.

V is TRBV2 and J is TRBJ2-3, with D perhaps TRBD2 (5 bases). The V end was cut by 6 bases, the J end by 0 bases, with 10 bases between. Germline V lookup: CDR1 SNHLY, CDR2 FYNNEI. The CDR3 sequence is 14 residues long. CDR3 loop: CASRERSSTDTQYF. The CDR3 nucleotides read TGTGCCAGCAGAGAGCGGTCTAGCACAGATACGCAGTATTTT.

This clone was counted once. The chain is built from TRBV25-1 and TRBJ1-1; D uncertain. Germline CDR1 and CDR2: MGHDK and SYGVNS. V lost 7 bases and J 11 bases, leaving 17 bases between the germline ends. This CDR3 comprises 12 residues. CDR3 residues: CASKKGLGVAFF. CDR3 bases: TGTGCCAGCAAGAAAGGGCTCGGGGTGGCTTTCTTT.

J is TRBJ1-2 and V is TRBV30; no clear D gene. Germline V lookup: CDR1 GTSNPN, CDR2 SVGIG (reference sequence). The V and J ends lost 0 bases and 8 bases respectively, with 22 bases between them. The CDR3 is 16 residues long. CDR3 sequence: CAWSVLEWSPIKGYTF. The CDR3, as DNA: TGTGCCTGGAGTGTACTCGAATGGTCCCCCATAAAAGGCTACACCTTC.

V gene TRBV6-1 combines with J gene TRBJ1-2; D is unclear. The V gene lost 1 base and the J gene lost 6 bases, with 15 bases spanning the gap. CDR1 is MNHNS, CDR2 SASEGT, per germline. The CDR3 contains 15 residues. CDR3 region: CASSEDVRIYHGYTF. DNA for the CDR3: TGTGCCAGCAGTGAAGATGTGAGGATCTACCATGGCTACACCTTC.

V is TRBV11-2 and J is TRBJ1-2, with D perhaps matching TRBD1 (5 bases). The V and J ends lost 3 bases and 8 bases respectively, with 16 bases between them. The CDR3 runs 14 residues. Per the germline V gene, CDR1 is SGHAT and CDR2 is FQNNGV. The CDR3 reads CASSFPERGRGYTF. Written as DNA, the CDR3 is TGTGCCAGCAGCTTCCCCGAAAGGGGTCGGGGCTACACCTTC.

The genes are TRBV28 and TRBJ1-5; TRBD1 is a possible D gene (6 bases). The V and J ends lost 5 bases and 1 base respectively, with 27 bases between them. CDR3 length: 20 amino acids. Germline CDR1 reads MDHEN; CDR2 reads SYDVKM. The DNA for the CDR3 is TGTGCCAGCAGTCCCAGACAAACAGGGAAGTTGAGGGTAAGCAATCAGCCCCAGCATTTT. Amino acids: CASSPRQTGKLRVSNQPQHF.

This chain's CDR3 is CAWEAGLAAVTDTQYF. The CDR3 DNA is TGTGCCTGGGAAGCGGGACTAGCGGCCGTCACAGATACGCAGTATTTT. This chain connects TRBV30 to TRBJ2-3; the match to TRBD2 covers 11 bases. The germline V gene encodes CDR1 GTSNPN and CDR2 SVGIG (reference sequence). V was pared by 5 bases and J by 2 bases, with 9 bases of the junction left unmatched. The CDR3 contains 16 residues.

The V gene is TRBV11-2, the J gene TRBJ2-3; 7 bases line up with TRBD1. This CDR3 contains 16 residues. V dropped 6 bases and J dropped 4; count of bases not matched to a gene: 13. Germline V gives CDR1 SGHAT, CDR2 FQNNGV. The CDR3 nucleotides are TGTGCCAGCAGTTCCTACACAGGGGCCTGGCCAGATACGCAGTATTTT. Amino acid sequence: CASSSYTGAWPDTQYF.

The chain employs TRBV24-1 and TRBJ2-4, with 12 bases identical to TRBD1. V shed 3 bases, J shed 7 bases, and the junction held 9 bases outside the gene matches. The CDR3 sequence is 17 residues long. In germline, CDR1 is KGHDR, CDR2 SFDVKD. The chain's CDR3 is CATSDPGTGGAGNIQYF. The CDR3 nucleotides are TGTGCCACCAGTGATCCCGGGACAGGGGGCGCGGGGAACATTCAGTACTTC.

This rearrangement joins TRBV7-9 to TRBJ1-5; no definite D call. The CDR3 runs 13 residues. V shed 1 base and J shed 4 bases, with 5 bases lying between them. Germline V CDR1 and CDR2: SEHNR, FQNEAQ (reference sequence). CDR3 protein: CASSLDGNQPQHF. The CDR3 nucleotides read TGTGCCAGCAGCTTAGACGGTAATCAGCCCCAGCATTTT.

This clone occurred a few times. This chain uses TRBV18 with TRBJ1-1; no firm D call. The CDR3 runs to 14 residues. Deletions cut 4 bases from V and 1 base from J, with 10 bases between. Germline lookup yields CDR1 KGHSH and CDR2 LQKENI. The CDR3 loop is CASSRLQRNTEAFF. As DNA, the CDR3 is TGTGCCAGCTCACGATTACAGAGGAACACTGAAGCTTTCTTT.

This clone was seen only a few times. The J gene is TRBJ2-1, the V gene TRBV29-1; D is possibly TRBD2 (5 bases). The CDR3 consists of 12 residues. The germline CDR1 and CDR2 sequences are SQVTM and ANQGSEA. Deletions cut 5 bases from V and 7 bases from J, with 12 bases between. Here the CDR3 reads CSVSPSPNEQFF. CDR3 DNA sequence: TGCAGCGTTAGTCCTAGCCCGAATGAGCAGTTCTTC.

The chain joins TRBV12-5 to TRBJ2-3; a weak D match, TRBD2 (5 bases). Between the trimmed V and J ends, which lost 0 bases and 2 bases, there was a span of 6 bases. Germline CDR1 is LGHNT and CDR2 is FRNRAP. The CDR3 has 14 amino acids. CDR3 protein: CASGLVRDTDTQYF. The CDR3 DNA reads as TGTGCTAGTGGTTTGGTACGGGACACAGATACGCAGTATTTT.

This clone occurred a few times. The chain joins TRBV14 to TRBJ1-1; D is ambiguous. Germline CDR1 reads SGHDN; CDR2 reads FVKESK. The CDR3 loop spans 15 amino acids. Trimming left V 0 bases short and J 4 bases short, with 12 bases between. The CDR3 DNA reads as TGTGCCAGCAGCCAAGAGCTTAGAAGTAGCACTGAAGCTTTCTTT. It yields the protein CASSQELRSSTEAFF.

The rearrangement joins TRBV28 to TRBJ1-5, with a tentative D call TRBD1 (6 bases). Germline V CDR1 and CDR2: MDHEN, SYDVKM. Deletions cut 5 bases from V and 0 bases from J, with 14 bases between. This CDR3 comprises 16 residues. The CDR3 nucleotides are TGTGCCAGCAGTATACCAAGACAGGTTAGCAATCAGCCCCAGCATTTT. Protein product: CASSIPRQVSNQPQHF.

The chain recombines TRBV7-2 with TRBJ1-1, with TRBD1 as a possible D gene (6 bases). The CDR3 is 14 residues long. Germline V gene lookup returns CDR1 SGHTA and CDR2 FQGNSA. V was trimmed by 4 bases and J by 1 base, leaving 10 bases between them. CDR3 region: CASSWGQRNTEAFF. CDR3 in DNA: TGTGCCAGCAGCTGGGGACAAAGGAACACTGAAGCTTTCTTT.

This chain connects TRBV28 to TRBJ1-6; 9 bases align to TRBD1. Trimming removed 6 bases from V and 14 bases from J; junction bases left unmatched: 14. CDR1 and CDR2 (germline): MDHEN, SYDVKM. This CDR3 has 15 residues. CDR3 loop: CASSLPGTGLGSLHF. CDR3 coding DNA: TGTGCCAGCAGCCTCCCCGGGACAGGGCTTGGGTCCCTCCACTTT.

The gene calls are TRBV10-1 and TRBJ2-4; TRBD1 agrees at 7 bases. The CDR3 sequence is 17 residues long. Germline CDR1 reads WNHNN; CDR2 reads SYGVQD (reference sequence). The junction had 8 bases not matched to a gene; V was cut back by 3 bases and J by 0 bases. CDR3: CASSDGSGGLAKNIQYF. CDR3 nucleotide sequence: TGCGCCAGCAGTGATGGGTCAGGGGGTTTAGCCAAAAACATTCAGTACTTC.

The V call is TRBV10-3, the J call TRBJ1-4; maybe TRBD1 (5 bases). V was clipped by 5 bases and J by 0 bases, with 7 bases between them. CDR3 length equals 14 residues. The germline gives CDR1 ENHRY, CDR2 SYGVKD. The CDR3 nucleotides are TGTGCCATCAGTCCGGGGGCAACTAATGAAAAACTGTTTTTT. Translating it yields CAISPGATNEKLFF.